This T cell receptor beta chain was documented in a study of patients and donors after allogeneic stem cell transplantation. This clonotype came up once. The CDR3 runs 15 residues. The V end lost 0 bases, the J end lost 1 base, and 13 bases lay between the germline ends. Looked up from germline, CDR1 is DFQATT and CDR2 is SNEGSKA (reference sequence). A single record per CDR3 protein comes from TCRdb applying MiXCR to the RT-PCR reads. Of 80,000 to 90,000 distinct CDR3 sequences listed, around 48% are singletons. This TCR came from a human donor who was either an allogeneic HSCT recipient or a stem cell or donor lymphocyte infusion donor (not recorded which). It is not recorded whose cells these are; they may come from a transplant donor. Source material: blood, either unsorted or a sorted T cell fraction (not recorded which). The chain links TRBV20-1 to TRBJ2-7; either TRBD1 or TRBD2 may supply D (5 bases each). The CDR3 sequence: CSARDQRGVSYEQYF. The CDR3 DNA sequence: TGCAGTGCTAGAGATCAGAGGGGTGTATCCTACGAGCAGTACTTC.